This T cell receptor (beta chain) came from a study of cytomegalovirus exposure and HLA in healthy donors. It was with 60 Vbeta and 13 Jbeta primers that the PCR ran. Data came from immunoSEQ multiplex PCR; TCRdb stores just in-frame clones and leaves some out. The sample yields more than 200,000 clones, 60% to 85% seen once. The sample comprised PBMCs. The TCR originated in a middle-aged man in good health and CMV-seronegative.

The CDR3 loop is CARSGDSGNTIYF. CDR3 DNA: TGTGCCCGCTCCGGGGACTCTGGAAACACCATATATTTT. The chain uses TRBV2 and TRBJ1-3; D gene uncertain. Germline-derived CDR1 and CDR2 are SNHLY and FYNNEI. V gave up 11 bases and J gave up 0 bases, with 11 bases separating them. The CDR3 runs to 13 residues.